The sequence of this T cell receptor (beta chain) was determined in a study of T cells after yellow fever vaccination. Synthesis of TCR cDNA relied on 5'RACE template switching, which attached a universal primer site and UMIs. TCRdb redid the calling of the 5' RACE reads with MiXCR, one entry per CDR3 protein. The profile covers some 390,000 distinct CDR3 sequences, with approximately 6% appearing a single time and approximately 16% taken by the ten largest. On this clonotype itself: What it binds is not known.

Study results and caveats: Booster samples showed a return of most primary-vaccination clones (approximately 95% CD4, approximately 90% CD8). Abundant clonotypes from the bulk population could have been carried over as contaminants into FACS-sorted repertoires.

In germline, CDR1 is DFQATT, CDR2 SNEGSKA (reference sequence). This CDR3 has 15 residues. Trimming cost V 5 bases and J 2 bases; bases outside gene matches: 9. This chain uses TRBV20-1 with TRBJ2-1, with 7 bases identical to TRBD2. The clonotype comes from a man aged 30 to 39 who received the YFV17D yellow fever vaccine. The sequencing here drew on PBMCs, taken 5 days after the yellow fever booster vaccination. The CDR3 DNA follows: TGCAGTGCTCCCCTGAGGGGAGGGGCCTACAATGAGCAGTTCTTC. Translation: CSAPLRGGAYNEQFF.